This T cell receptor beta chain originates from a study of T-cell reconstitution after alpha-beta-depleted transplantation in children. In germline, CDR1 is KGHDR, CDR2 SFDVKD. This CDR3 comprises 17 residues. The V segment lost 4 bases and the J segment 4 bases; nucleotides outside the gene matches: 11. This clonotype was observed many times. The authors prepared the TCRbeta library with unique molecular identifiers. TCRdb reprocessed the PCR reads with MiXCR, giving one entry per CDR3 protein. Here the sample spans about 400,000 distinct CDR3 sequences, 20% being singletons. The sequence derives from a human donor who donated a stem cell graft to a child with acute myeloid leukemia. The V call is TRBV24-1, the J call TRBJ2-2; TRBD1 aligns across 7 bases. The sample consisted of PBMCs from the stem cell graft donor, taken from the stem cell graft. The CDR3 region has the DNA TGTGCCACCAGTGACTTTCCGGGCAGGGGGTCCACCGGGGAGCTGTTTTTT. This gives the protein CATSDFPGRGSTGELFF.